This T cell receptor beta chain emerged from a study of OX40 agonist ivuxolimab in advanced cancers. Study overall: Patients received the agonistic anti-OX40 (CD134) antibody ivuxolimab.

With regard to this clone: The antigen is unknown.

This CDR3 has 13 amino acids. V lost 6 bases to trimming and J lost 0 bases, with 8 bases between them. Germline lookup yields CDR1 SNHLY and CDR2 FYNNEI. Assay used: immunoSEQ multiplex PCR; TCRdb lists only in-frame clones, some missing. The sample has roughly 70,000 clones; more than 70% are singletons. The study, taken as a whole, reports: Partial responders dosed at 0.1-3.0 mg/kg displayed clonal expansion ranking among the lowest. The study did not work out the antigen specificity of the expanded peripheral T cells.

V and J are TRBV2 and TRBJ1-1; no reliable D call. The source is an adult with an advanced solid tumor such as melanoma, head and neck, liver or kidney cancer. The input for sequencing was CD4+ or CD8+ T cells sorted from blood, taken in a trial of the OX40 agonist ivuxolimab. The CDR3: CASRADMNTEAFF. Here the CDR3 DNA reads TGTGCCAGCAGGGCCGACATGAACACTGAAGCTTTCTTT.